These 6 T cell receptor beta chains share one sample of origin, sequenced in a study of blood T cell repertoires in COVID-19 (TCRdb year 2020). Libraries were made using the immunoSEQ multiplex PCR assay. Here the immuneACCESS table is served through TCRdb, limited to in-frame sequences with V and J called. Missing clones are a known gap in these copies; in checked studies unresolved V genes cover under half, and the rest lacks a known reason. Recorded for this sample are 15,000 to 20,000 clones; roughly 91% of them occurred a single time. Jointly, the top ten make up less than 9.5% of the sample. Sequencing was done on a sample of peripheral blood. All receptors derive from a human donor in a cohort sampled during active COVID-19.

V is TRBV5-4 and J is TRBJ2-6, with a weak D call TRBD1 (6 bases). CDR3 length: 17 residues. V was clipped by 2 bases and J by 0 bases, with 12 bases between them. The germline V gene encodes CDR1 SGHNT and CDR2 YYREEE (reference sequence). In nucleotides, the CDR3 is TGTGCCAGCAGCTTAGGAAGACAGGCCTCTGGGGCCAACGTCCTGACTTTC. It codes for CASSLGRQASGANVLTF.

The rearrangement links TRBV19 to TRBJ1-5, with D maybe TRBD1 (6 bases). Trimming cost V 7 bases and J 6 bases, with 19 bases left between them. CDR3 length: 15 amino acids. CDR1 and CDR2 (germline): LNHDA, SQIVND (reference sequence). CDR3 DNA sequence: TGTGCCAGTACCATTCCCGGGGGGCCGGGTCAGCCCCAGCATTTT. Its translation is CASTIPGGPGQPQHF.

The genes are TRBV28 and TRBJ2-3; 7 bases are a match to TRBD1. The CDR3 runs 15 residues. Trimming took 6 bases from V and 4 from J; bases not matched to a gene: 10. Germline CDR1 is MDHEN and CDR2 is SYDVKM. CDR3 protein: CASRDRGHWADTQYF. In nucleotides, the CDR3 is TGTGCCAGCAGGGATAGGGGGCATTGGGCAGATACGCAGTATTTT.

The chain carries TRBV28 and TRBJ1-2; 8 positions match TRBD1. Germline-derived CDR1 and CDR2 are MDHEN and SYDVKM. Trimming took 7 bases from V and 2 from J; bases not matched to a gene: 6. This CDR3 comprises 14 residues. In nucleotides, the CDR3 is TGTGCCAGCACTTCAGGGGGCTCGAACTATGGCTACACCTTC. As protein: CASTSGGSNYGYTF.

The V gene is TRBV28, the J gene TRBJ2-1; 7 bases are a match to TRBD2. Trimming at V came to 5 bases and at J to 8 bases, leaving 12 bases not matched to a gene. CDR3 size: 15 residues. Germline loops: CDR1 MDHEN, CDR2 SYDVKM. CDR3 protein: CASSPVGGPDYEQFF. The CDR3 region has the DNA TGTGCCAGCAGTCCCGTGGGAGGGCCCGATTATGAGCAGTTCTTC.

This clone was seen a handful of times. The chain links TRBV11-2 to TRBJ1-4; no firm D call. The CDR3 is 14 amino acids. From germline, CDR1 is SGHAT and CDR2 FQNNGV. Trimming removed 3 bases from V and 8 bases from J, with 13 bases in between. In nucleotides, the CDR3 is TGTGCCAGCAGCTTTCAGAACCGAGGGGAAAAACTGTTTTTT. This codes for CASSFQNRGEKLFF.